This entry lists 30 T cell receptor beta chains sequenced from one sample in a study of T-cell reconstitution after alpha-beta-depleted transplantation in children. Unique molecular identifiers were built into the TCRbeta library. TCRdb passed the PCR reads through MiXCR, listing each CDR3 protein once. The table records approximately 230,000 distinct CDR3 sequences, 25% of them present only once. Here the sequenced sample was PBMCs, taken before TCRalphabeta/CD19-depleted stem cell transplant. These receptor sequences come from a girl aged 2 to 10 with Fanconi anemia, due to receive a stem cell transplant.

The chain couples TRBV14 to TRBJ2-7, with TRBD1 matching 8 bases. Germline V gene lookup returns CDR1 SGHDN and CDR2 FVKESK. V shed 0 bases and J 3 bases; nucleotides not matched to a gene: 13. This CDR3 has 18 amino acids. Written as DNA, the CDR3 is TGTGCCAGCAGCCAAGATAACATGGAGCCGGACAGGGTCTACGAGCAGTACTTC. This translates into CASSQDNMEPDRVYEQYF.

This chain connects TRBV6-1 to TRBJ2-6; 11 nucleotides agree with TRBD2. Germline V gene lookup returns CDR1 MNHNS and CDR2 SASEGT. V lost 5 bases, J lost 0 bases, and 9 bases stayed unmatched. CDR3 length: 19 residues. The CDR3 protein is CASSSLAGGPSSGANVLTF. CDR3 DNA sequence: TGTGCCAGCAGTAGCCTAGCGGGAGGCCCCAGCTCTGGGGCCAACGTCCTGACTTTC.

The CDR3 here is CSVVYQPQHF. DNA for the CDR3: TGCAGCGTGGTATACCAGCCCCAGCATTTT. J is TRBJ1-5 and V is TRBV29-1; D unclear. V was shortened by 6 bases and J by 7 bases, with 7 bases between the two germline ends. Germline assignment: CDR1 SQVTM and CDR2 ANQGSEA. The CDR3 is 10 amino acids.

V usage is TRBV20-1 and J usage is TRBJ2-5; D unresolved. Trimming took 0 bases from V and 4 from J, leaving 12 bases between them. The CDR3 runs to 14 residues. Germline CDR1 DFQATT, CDR2 SNEGSKA (reference sequence). Here the CDR3 DNA reads TGCAGTGCTAGAGATCAATGGCGGCCAGAGACCCAGTACTTC. This gives the protein CSARDQWRPETQYF.

V is TRBV6-1 and J is TRBJ2-2, with TRBD1 as a possible D gene (7 bases). V lost 8 bases and J 5 bases, leaving 21 bases between the germline ends. The CDR3 has 16 residues. Germline CDR1 MNHNS, CDR2 SASEGT. DNA of the CDR3: TGTGCCAGCGGGATCCCTCAGGGGGGAGGAACCGGGGAGCTGTTTTTT. Translating gives CASGIPQGGGTGELFF.

This clonotype was found many times. The chain links TRBV29-1 to TRBJ1-1; weak D call: TRBD1 (5 bases). The germline V gene encodes CDR1 SQVTM and CDR2 ANQGSEA. The CDR3 loop spans 14 amino acids. V dropped 3 bases and J dropped 6 bases, with 17 bases sitting between them. CDR3 bases: TGCAGCGTTGAGATGGGGGTGTTATCCTCTGAAGCTTTCTTT. Its translation: CSVEMGVLSSEAFF.

This clonotype was seen ten or more times. In nucleotides, the CDR3 is TGTGCCAGCAGTTACTCTCCCGGTGGAGCGAGCGAGCAGTTCTTC. This gives the protein CASSYSPGGASEQFF. V is TRBV6-5 and J is TRBJ2-1; D is undetermined. The CDR3 length is 15 residues. Germline loops: CDR1 MNHEY, CDR2 SVGAGI. The ends were cut back, 0 bases at V and 10 bases at J, with 16 bases in the middle.

The sample holds many counts of this clonotype. V gene TRBV7-2 combines with J gene TRBJ1-2; D ambiguous. This CDR3 has 12 amino acids. Between the trimmed V and J ends, which lost 3 bases and 4 bases, there was a span of 6 bases. CDR1 SGHTA and CDR2 FQGNSA come from the germline V gene. CDR3 sequence (DNA): TGTGCCAGCAGCTTTCAGACCTATGGCTACACCTTC. Translation: CASSFQTYGYTF.

This clonotype was counted at least ten times. J is TRBJ1-2 and V is TRBV20-1, with a tentative D call TRBD1 (6 bases). The CDR3 consists of 13 residues. The V end was cut by 6 bases, the J end by 1 base, with 12 bases between. Germline loops: CDR1 DFQATT, CDR2 SNEGSKA (reference sequence). The CDR3, as DNA: TGCAGTGCGATAGGGGGGGGTAACTATGGCTACACCTTC. Encoded protein: CSAIGGGNYGYTF.

This clonotype occurred many times. This rearrangement joins TRBV20-1 to TRBJ1-1; a weak D match, TRBD1 (6 bases). The V gene's germline CDR1 is DFQATT and CDR2 SNEGSKA (reference sequence). Between the trimmed V and J ends, which lost 6 bases and 11 bases, there was a span of 13 bases. The CDR3 is 10 residues long. As DNA, the CDR3 is TGCAGTGCGAGACAGGTTGGTGCTTTCTTT. Amino acid sequence: CSARQVGAFF.

This clonotype was seen ten or more times. The chain has TRBV5-1 and TRBJ1-6; unclear D gene. Germline-derived CDR1 and CDR2 are SGHRS and YFSETQ. The ends were cut back, 4 bases at V and 9 bases at J, with 8 bases in the middle. This CDR3 has 12 amino acids. The CDR3 loop is CASSEEASPLHF. For the CDR3, the DNA is TGCGCCAGCAGCGAGGAGGCTTCACCCCTCCACTTT.

There are many counts of this clonotype. The genes are TRBV12-3 or TRBV12-4 and TRBJ2-1, with a possible D match to TRBD2 (6 bases). V was shortened by 3 bases and J by 4 bases, with 13 bases between the two germline ends. CDR3 length equals 15 residues. The CDR3 DNA follows: TGTGCCAGCAGTTTTGGCGCGGGACCATACAATGAGCAGTTCTTC. Its translation: CASSFGAGPYNEQFF.

This clonotype was recorded a few times. An end of the junction differs from the germline gene, which may be a read error. The gene calls are TRBV15 and TRBJ2-3, with D maybe TRBD1 (7 bases). The germline gives CDR1 LNHNV, CDR2 YYDKDF (reference sequence). CDR3 length: 17 amino acids. CDR3 region: CATSRDWRGPSTNTQYF. For the CDR3, the DNA is TGTGCCACCAGCAGAGATTGGAGGGGGCCAAGCACAAATACGCAGTATTTT.

The rearrangement joins TRBV24-1 to TRBJ2-1; 7 nucleotides agree with TRBD2. This CDR3 is built from 16 residues. Looked up from germline, CDR1 is KGHDR and CDR2 is SFDVKD. V was pared by 2 bases and J by 6 bases, with 9 bases of the junction left unmatched. CDR3 region: CATSDSRDYSFNEQFF. The CDR3 DNA is TGTGCCACCAGTGATTCCCGGGACTACTCTTTCAATGAGCAGTTCTTC.

V and J are TRBV28 and TRBJ2-7, with no clear D. Germline assignment: CDR1 MDHEN and CDR2 SYDVKM. The V end was cut by 6 bases, the J end by 4 bases, with 13 bases between. The CDR3 loop spans 13 amino acids. The CDR3 protein is CASSAFGKYEQYF. CDR3 nucleotide sequence: TGTGCCAGCAGCGCGTTTGGCAAGTACGAGCAGTACTTC.

This clonotype was observed a handful of times. V gene TRBV6-2 or TRBV6-3 combines with J gene TRBJ2-5; 7 positions agree with TRBD1. This CDR3 comprises 11 residues. Germline V lookup: CDR1 MNHEY, CDR2 SVGEGT. J gave up 4 bases and V 7 bases, and 0 bases lay outside the gene matches. CDR3 coding DNA: TGTGCCAGCAACAGGGGAGAGACCCAGTACTTC. Amino acid sequence: CASNRGETQYF.

This clonotype was seen more than once but under ten times. The chain recombines TRBV6-5 with TRBJ1-2; the D is unclear. The V gene's germline CDR1 is MNHEY and CDR2 SVGAGI. The CDR3 contains 13 residues. Trimming cost V 0 bases and J 6 bases, with 8 bases left between them. The CDR3 DNA sequence: TGTGCCAGCAGTTACTCAATGATAGATGGCTACACCTTC. Amino acid sequence: CASSYSMIDGYTF.

This clonotype was counted ten times or more. The chain couples TRBV20-1 to TRBJ1-5; D is unresolved. The CDR3 loop spans 14 amino acids. In germline, CDR1 is DFQATT, CDR2 SNEGSKA (reference sequence). V lost 1 base and J 4 bases, leaving 11 bases between the germline ends. CDR3 in DNA: TGCAGTGCTAGAGGGGGTTGGCAGAATCAGCCCCAGCATTTT. As protein: CSARGGWQNQPQHF.

This clonotype showed up just a few times. The chain joins TRBV18 to TRBJ2-5; possible D gene TRBD2, 5 bases. There are 13 residues in the CDR3. Per the germline V gene, CDR1 is KGHSH and CDR2 is LQKENI. The V end lost 2 bases, the J end lost 4 bases, and 8 bases lay between the germline ends. The CDR3 sequence is CASSPIEGETQYF. DNA of the CDR3: TGTGCCAGCTCACCAATCGAGGGAGAGACCCAGTACTTC.

The sample holds a few counts of this clonotype. The gene calls are TRBV20-1 and TRBJ2-2, with D possibly matching TRBD2 (6 bases). The CDR3 totals 16 residues. V was cut by 0 bases and J by 7 bases, with 18 bases left in between. From germline, CDR1 is DFQATT and CDR2 SNEGSKA (reference sequence). CDR3 amino acids: CSARDDPGAVLGELFF. DNA of the CDR3: TGCAGTGCTAGAGATGACCCGGGAGCCGTTCTCGGGGAGCTGTTTTTT.

This clonotype was detected many times. The chain recombines TRBV12-3 or TRBV12-4 with TRBJ1-2; D may be TRBD1 (5 bases). CDR3 length: 15 residues. V dropped 1 base and J dropped 4 bases, with 13 bases sitting between them. The CDR3 here is CASSLGSGKIYGYTF. CDR3 sequence (DNA): TGTGCCAGCAGTTTAGGGTCAGGGAAGATCTATGGCTACACCTTC.

The V gene is TRBV29-1, the J gene TRBJ2-7, with 10 bases identical to TRBD2. Germline assignment: CDR1 SQVTM and CDR2 ANQGSEA. The CDR3 has 13 residues. The V gene end was trimmed by 7 bases and the J gene end by 2 bases; junction bases not matched to a gene: 5. The CDR3 protein is CSGRTSGAYEQYF. The CDR3 nucleotides read TGCAGCGGCAGGACTAGCGGAGCCTACGAGCAGTACTTC.

The rearrangement links TRBV20-1 to TRBJ1-2, with a tentative D call TRBD1 (6 bases). CDR3 length: 12 amino acids. Trimming removed 3 bases from V and 4 bases from J, with 9 bases in between. Germline V gene lookup returns CDR1 DFQATT and CDR2 SNEGSKA (reference sequence). CDR3 residues: CSARKGGYGYTF. The CDR3 DNA is TGCAGTGCTAGGAAGGGGGGCTATGGCTACACCTTC.

The chain recombines TRBV20-1 with TRBJ2-7; D gene ambiguous. The CDR3 extends over 14 amino acids. In germline, CDR1 is DFQATT, CDR2 SNEGSKA (reference sequence). V dropped 5 bases and J dropped 4 bases, with 18 bases sitting between them. The CDR3 DNA follows: TGCAGTGCTCCCGACCGGACCCTCACTTACGAGCAGTACTTC. Translation: CSAPDRTLTYEQYF.

The chain combines TRBV28 with TRBJ1-5, with D unclear. CDR1 and CDR2 from the germline V gene are MDHEN and SYDVKM. The CDR3 length is 15 residues. The V and J ends lost 6 bases and 1 base respectively, with 13 bases between them. The CDR3 sequence is CASSVKGKSNQPQHF. The CDR3 DNA reads TGTGCCAGCAGCGTGAAGGGAAAAAGCAATCAGCCCCAGCATTTT. Full variable domain (remainder filled in from reference TRBV28 and TRBJ1-5): DVKVTQSSRYLVKRTGEKVFLECVQDMDHENMFWYRQDPGLGLRLIYFSYDVKMKEKGDIPEGYSVSREKKERFSLILESASTNQTSMYLCASSVKGKSNQPQHFGDGTRLSIL.

V and J are TRBV20-1 and TRBJ2-2, with D hard to call. From germline, CDR1 is DFQATT and CDR2 SNEGSKA (reference sequence). V lost 5 bases and J lost 0, with 7 bases in between. The CDR3 runs 13 residues. This CDR3 is CSAGATNTGELFF. CDR3 nucleotides: TGCAGTGCTGGTGCAACGAACACCGGGGAGCTGTTTTTT.

This clonotype was observed a few times. This rearrangement joins TRBV20-1 to TRBJ2-7; D tentatively reads TRBD1 or TRBD2 (5 bases each). The CDR3 totals 14 residues. CDR1 DFQATT and CDR2 SNEGSKA come from the germline V gene (reference sequence). The V and J ends lost 6 bases and 0 bases respectively, with 15 bases between them. The CDR3 reads CSAPGTLSSYEQYF. CDR3 nucleotide sequence: TGCAGTGCGCCCGGGACCCTGAGCTCCTACGAGCAGTACTTC.

The genes are TRBV29-1 and TRBJ2-2; weak D call: TRBD2 (6 bases). V was shortened by 7 bases and J by 3 bases, with 18 bases between the two germline ends. CDR3 length: 15 amino acids. The V gene's germline CDR1 is SQVTM and CDR2 ANQGSEA. As DNA, the CDR3 is TGCAGCGCGATCAAACCGGGGGTGCACACCGGGGAGCTGTTTTTT. Protein: CSAIKPGVHTGELFF.

CDR3 protein: CASSGRDREGYEQYF. CDR3 DNA sequence: TGCGCCAGCAGCGGCCGGGACAGAGAGGGGTACGAGCAGTACTTC. The chain recombines TRBV5-1 with TRBJ2-7; 7 bases align to TRBD1. The trim removed 4 bases at V and 4 bases at J, leaving 11 bases unmatched. CDR1 is SGHRS, CDR2 YFSETQ, per germline. The CDR3 is made up of 15 amino acids.

Remarks on this clonotype: Being one base from a much bigger clone, this may be a read error. This rearrangement joins TRBV12-3 or TRBV12-4 to TRBJ2-7, with 7 positions matching TRBD1. The length of the CDR3 is 15 residues. For the CDR3, the DNA is TGTGCCAGCAGTTTAGCCGGGACAGTTCCCTACGAGCATTACTTC. Encoded protein: CASSLAGTVPYEHYF.